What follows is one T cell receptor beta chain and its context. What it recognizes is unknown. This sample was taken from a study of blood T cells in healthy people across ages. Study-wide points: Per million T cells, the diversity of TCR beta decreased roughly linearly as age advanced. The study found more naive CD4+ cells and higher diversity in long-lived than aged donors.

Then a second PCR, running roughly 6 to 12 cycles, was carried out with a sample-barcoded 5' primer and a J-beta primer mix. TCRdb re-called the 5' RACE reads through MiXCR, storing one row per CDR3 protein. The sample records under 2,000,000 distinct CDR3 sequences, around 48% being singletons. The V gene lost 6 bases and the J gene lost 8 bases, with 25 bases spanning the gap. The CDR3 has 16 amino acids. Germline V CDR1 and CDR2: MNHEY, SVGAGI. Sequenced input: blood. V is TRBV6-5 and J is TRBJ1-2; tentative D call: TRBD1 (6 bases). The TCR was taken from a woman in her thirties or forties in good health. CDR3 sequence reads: CASREGTQRPPWGYTF. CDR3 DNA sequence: TGTGCCAGCAGGGAGGGGACACAGCGTCCCCCTTGGGGCTACACCTTC.